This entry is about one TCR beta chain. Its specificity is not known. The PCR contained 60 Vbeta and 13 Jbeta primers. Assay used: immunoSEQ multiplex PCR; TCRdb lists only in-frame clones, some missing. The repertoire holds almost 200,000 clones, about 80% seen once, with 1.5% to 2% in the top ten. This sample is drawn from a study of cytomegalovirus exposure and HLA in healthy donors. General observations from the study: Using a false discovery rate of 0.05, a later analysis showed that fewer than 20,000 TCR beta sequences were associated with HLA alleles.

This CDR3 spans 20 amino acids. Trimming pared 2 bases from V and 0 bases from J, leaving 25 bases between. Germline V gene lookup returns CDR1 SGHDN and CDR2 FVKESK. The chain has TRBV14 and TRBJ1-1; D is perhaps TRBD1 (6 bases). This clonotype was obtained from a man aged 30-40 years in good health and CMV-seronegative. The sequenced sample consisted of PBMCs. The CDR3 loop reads CASSQLAGVAGQPVNTEAFF. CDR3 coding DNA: TGTGCCAGCAGCCAACTCGCAGGGGTGGCGGGTCAACCTGTGAACACTGAAGCTTTCTTT.